The rows below give T cell receptor beta chains drawn from one sample of a study of blood T cell repertoires in COVID-19. Assay: immunoSEQ multiplex PCR; the TCRdb copy retains only in-frame clones and omits some. Here the sample spans around 150,000 clones, under 90% being singletons. Sample: peripheral blood. The receptors derive from a human donor in a cohort sampled during active COVID-19. Each CDR3 is given with its conserved first and last residue. The D gene is left open where the match is weak. Clone sizes are given selectively: once, few, many, or a class where the clone is expanded.

cdr3_nt	cdr3_aa	v_call	j_call	d_call	cdr3_length	clone_size
TGTGCCAGCAGCCCTGACAGGACTAACTATGGCTACACCTTC	CASSPDRTNYGYTF	TRBV5-6	TRBJ1-2	-	14	-
TGTGCCAGCAGTTTACGTACCCAAGCGAATTCACCCCTCCACTTT	CASSLRTQANSPLHF	TRBV27	TRBJ1-6	-	15	few
TGTGCCAGCAGCCGTCCGGGACAGGGTACCGGGGAGCTGTTTTTT	CASSRPGQGTGELFF	TRBV7-9	TRBJ2-2	TRBD1	15	-
TGTGCCAGCAGTTACTCGGGACAGGGCGGGTACGAGCAGTACTTC	CASSYSGQGGYEQYF	TRBV6-5	TRBJ2-7	TRBD1	15	-
TGTGCCAGCAGTAAGGGACAGCTAAATGAAAAACTGTTTTTT	CASSKGQLNEKLFF	TRBV6-2/TRBV6-3	TRBJ1-4	TRBD1	14	-
TGTGCCAGCAGCGCTCGAGGGGGCGGCACTGAAGCTTTCTTT	CASSARGGGTEAFF	TRBV9	TRBJ1-1	TRBD1	14	-
TGTGCCAGCAGCTCGGGGAGCGATGACGGCTACACCTTC	CASSSGSDDGYTF	TRBV7-2	TRBJ1-2	-	13	-
TGTGCCTGGCTCGGGACAGGGTATAGAGAGACCCAGTACTTC	CAWLGTGYRETQYF	TRBV30	TRBJ2-5	TRBD1	14	-
TGTGCCAGCAGTCCGGGGGGGGTAAAAGGGGCTTTAAACACTGAAGCTTTCTTT	CASSPGGVKGALNTEAFF	TRBV6-2/TRBV6-3	TRBJ1-1	-	18	-
TGTGCCAGCAGCCGACGGGGAGTCGTTGAAAAACTGTTTTTT	CASSRRGVVEKLFF	TRBV11-1	TRBJ1-4	-	14	-
TGTGCCAGCAGCGTCAGGGGTAACACTGAAGCTTTCTTT	CASSVRGNTEAFF	TRBV11-1	TRBJ1-1	-	13	once
TGTGCCAGTAGTATAGGAGGGGGAACCCAGTACTTC	CASSIGGGTQYF	TRBV19	TRBJ2-5	-	12	-
TGTGCCAGCAGCTTGCCACATTCGGGCTACACCTTC	CASSLPHSGYTF	TRBV5-6	TRBJ1-2	-	12	-
TGCGCCAGCAGCCAGGGTGGGGGCAGGGCTAACTCACCCCTCCACTTT	CASSQGGGRANSPLHF	TRBV4-3	TRBJ1-6	-	16	-
TGTGCCAGCACCCAACGGGGGGGGTATGGCACTGAAGCTTTCTTT	CASTQRGGYGTEAFF	TRBV6-6	TRBJ1-1	-	15	-
TGTGCCTCACAACCGGGACAGCCAAACACAGATACGCAGTATTTT	CASQPGQPNTDTQYF	TRBV24-1	TRBJ2-3	TRBD1	15	-
TGTGCCAGCTCACCATCGACAGGGGGCGGCTCCTACGAGCAGTACTTC	CASSPSTGGGSYEQYF	TRBV18	TRBJ2-7	TRBD1	16	once
TGTGCCAGCAGTGAGGGGACAGGGACTCGAGAAAAACTGTTTTTT	CASSEGTGTREKLFF	TRBV6-1	TRBJ1-4	TRBD1	15	-
TGTGCCAGCAGACCCTCTAGCGCGGGTGTTAAGGAGACCCAGTACTTC	CASRPSSAGVKETQYF	TRBV3-1/TRBV3-2	TRBJ2-5	-	16	-
TGTGCCAGCAGCAAAGAGACAGGGAGCACTGAAGCTTTCTTT	CASSKETGSTEAFF	TRBV6-5	TRBJ1-1	TRBD1	14	-
TGTGCCAGCTCACCATATTTAGGGGGATCGAACACCGGGGAGCTGTTTTTT	CASSPYLGGSNTGELFF	TRBV18	TRBJ2-2	-	17	-
TGTGCCAGTAGCCGGACAAGGTTACCAGATACGCAGTATTTT	CASSRTRLPDTQYF	TRBV19	TRBJ2-3	-	14	-
TGTGCCAGCAGACAAAACGGACTAGCGGCGTACAATGAGCAGTTCTTC	CASRQNGLAAYNEQFF	TRBV13	TRBJ2-1	TRBD2	16	-
TGCAGCGTAGCGGCCAATGAGCAGTTCTTC	CSVAANEQFF	TRBV29-1	TRBJ2-1	-	10	medium-sized
TGTGCCAGCAGCTTGTTGACAGGGACAGATACGCAGTATTTT	CASSLLTGTDTQYF	TRBV5-6	TRBJ2-3	TRBD1	14	-
TGTGCCAGTAGTATAGTGGGGGACAGGGGCCCCGGGGAGCTGTTTTTT	CASSIVGDRGPGELFF	TRBV19	TRBJ2-2	TRBD1	16	-
TGTGCCAGCAGCCAGGCCGGGACTGAACTTGTCATTCAGTACTTC	CASSQAGTELVIQYF	TRBV3-1/TRBV3-2	TRBJ2-4	-	15	-
TGCGCCAGCAGTGAAGCGAGAATCTACGAGCAGTACTTC	CASSEARIYEQYF	TRBV10-2	TRBJ2-7	-	13	-
TGTGCCAGTAGCAGGACAGGGGGCCGGGGCTATGGCTACACCTTC	CASSRTGGRGYGYTF	TRBV19	TRBJ1-2	TRBD1	15	-
TGCAGCGTTGGGGATAGGGGTGGTGAAGCTTTCTTT	CSVGDRGGEAFF	TRBV29-1	TRBJ1-1	-	12	-
TGTGCCAGTAGTAGCACTCCGAGGCAGGGGGCGAGTGGCTACACCTTC	CASSSTPRQGASGYTF	TRBV19	TRBJ1-2	TRBD1	16	-
TGTGCCAGCTCACCTCCTGGGGGACAGGGAGGCTCACCCCTCCACTTT	CASSPPGGQGGSPLHF	TRBV18	TRBJ1-6	TRBD1	16	-
TGTGCTTGGACTAGCCTCAATGAGCAGTTCTTC	CAWTSLNEQFF	TRBV30	TRBJ2-1	TRBD2	11	-
TGTGCCACCAGCAGAGCCAGCGCCGTTGAGGACATTCAGTACTTC	CATSRASAVEDIQYF	TRBV15	TRBJ2-4	-	15	-
TGTGCCAGCAGTTATTTAGGTTACGGGGGCACTGAAGCTTTCTTT	CASSYLGYGGTEAFF	TRBV11-2	TRBJ1-1	-	15	once
TGCAGCGTTGTAGGACAGGGGAGGAACACTGAAGCTTTCTTT	CSVVGQGRNTEAFF	TRBV29-1	TRBJ1-1	TRBD1	14	once
TGTGCCAGCAGCTTAGATACCGGGACAGGGGTCACCGGGGAGCTGTTTTTT	CASSLDTGTGVTGELFF	TRBV7-2	TRBJ2-2	TRBD1	17	-
TGCGCCAGCAGCCAAGAGGGGGGGACAGGGGGCGTCACCGGGGAGCTGTTTTTT	CASSQEGGTGGVTGELFF	TRBV4-1	TRBJ2-2	TRBD1	18	once
TGCGCCAGCAGCGGGACAGGGGGCGGCAATCAGCCCCAGCATTTT	CASSGTGGGNQPQHF	TRBV5-1	TRBJ1-5	TRBD1	15	-
TGTGCCAGCAGCTTGAAGGGGCGGTTGGAGGAAAAACTGTTTTTT	CASSLKGRLEEKLFF	TRBV5-4	TRBJ1-4	-	15	once
TGCGCCAGCAGCTCGGCGGACAGGGGGAATGAAAAACTGTTTTTT	CASSSADRGNEKLFF	TRBV5-1	TRBJ1-4	TRBD1	15	-
TGTGCCAGCTCAAAGACAGGGGTCAACTATGGCTACACCTTC	CASSKTGVNYGYTF	TRBV18	TRBJ1-2	TRBD1	14	-
TGTGCCAGTAGTATTGGAGTGGGGGCCCGCAATCAGCCCCAGCATTTT	CASSIGVGARNQPQHF	TRBV19	TRBJ1-5	-	16	-
TGTGCCAGCAGCGTAGCTAGATCCGGGGAGCTGTTTTTT	CASSVARSGELFF	TRBV9	TRBJ2-2	-	13	-
TGCGCCAGCAGCTTCGGGACAGGGTCTTCACCCCTCCACTTT	CASSFGTGSSPLHF	TRBV5-1	TRBJ1-6	TRBD1	14	few
TGTGCCACACGGGAATTCCCGGGGACCCAGTACTTC	CATREFPGTQYF	TRBV19	TRBJ2-5	-	12	-
TGTGCCAGCAGCGCCCTGGACTCTCGACTATCCTACAATGAGCAGTTCTTC	CASSALDSRLSYNEQFF	TRBV9	TRBJ2-1	-	17	-
TGTGCCAGCAGCTTAGAGCCCCAGGGACTCTCCTACAATGAGCAGTTCTTC	CASSLEPQGLSYNEQFF	TRBV7-2	TRBJ2-1	-	17	-